This T cell receptor beta chain was sequenced for a study of regulatory T cells in long-lasting Graves disease. Arm-PCR with iRepertoire HTBI primers amplified the CDR3 regions for these TCR beta libraries. Each CDR3 protein is one row after TCRdb ran MiXCR on the multiplex PCR reads. The sample records approximately 400,000 distinct CDR3 sequences, 12% being singletons. Indicated time point: newly diagnosed GD, antithyroid drugs for less than 3 months. Extracted RNA from PBMCs served as the source of the TCR library. The collection involved drawing 8 to 9 milliliters of peripheral blood into EDTA tubes. Findings and caveats of the study: Newly diagnosed patients shared about a thousand public clonotypes; persistent patients shared some 2,600. Persistent Graves' patients showed less TCR diversity than newly diagnosed ones.

As for this clonotype: What it recognizes is unknown.

CDR3 length: 15 amino acids. Germline CDR1 and CDR2: LNHDA and SQIVND (reference sequence). The J segment lost 6 bases and the V segment lost 4 bases, leaving 7 bases of the junction unmatched. The same data also went into a second study, on T cells in Graves' hyperthyroidism and ophthalmopathy. Per that paper: Patients aged 18 to 65 had newly diagnosed hyperthyroidism that had lasted under 2 months.

The sample was peripheral blood mononuclear cells (PBMCs), taken at new diagnosis, from a patient treated with antithyroid drugs. V and J are TRBV19 and TRBJ1-5, with 9 bases that match TRBD1. This TCR was sampled from a woman between 18 and 29 years old with Graves disease. CDR3 residues: CASSSTGGMGQPQHF. CDR3 sequence (DNA): TGTGCCAGTAGTAGTACAGGGGGCATGGGTCAGCCCCAGCATTTT.